Listed here are 4 T cell receptor beta chains from one sample, sequenced in a study of graft-versus-host responses after intestinal transplantation. TCRdb's copy holds only in-frame clones and misses some; the assay was immunoSEQ multiplex PCR. The profile shows approximately 63,000 clones, around 93% of them singletons. Their cognate antigens are unknown. Here the sequenced sample was unstimulated CD4+ T cells sorted from spleen or lymph node cells, taken before transplant. These receptors were taken from a human donor who was the organ donor for an intestinal transplant.

The CDR3 reads CASSSGTGFANYGYTF. DNA of the CDR3: TGCGCCAGCAGCTCCGGGACAGGCTTCGCTAACTATGGCTACACCTTC. V is TRBV5-1 and J is TRBJ1-2; 8 nucleotides align to TRBD1. The V and J ends lost 3 bases and 0 bases, in that order; junction bases with no gene match: 7. Germline CDR1 SGHRS, CDR2 YFSETQ. The CDR3 sequence is 16 residues long.

V gene TRBV6-5 combines with J gene TRBJ2-5; maybe TRBD1 (6 bases). The length of the CDR3 is 15 residues. CDR1 is MNHEY and CDR2 is SVGAGI in the germline V gene. The germline V and J ends were trimmed by 6 bases and 3 bases, with 17 bases remaining between them. The CDR3, as DNA: TGTGCCAGCAGCCCAGGGGTTGGGCGCAAAGAGACCCAGTACTTC. It translates to CASSPGVGRKETQYF.

The V and J genes are TRBV19 and TRBJ2-2, with D perhaps matching TRBD2 (6 bases). The CDR3 length is 15 residues. The germline CDR1 and CDR2 sequences are LNHDA and SQIVND (reference sequence). Trimming removed 6 bases at V and 0 bases at J, with 11 bases between. CDR3 bases: TGTGCCAGTAGCCTGGAGCGGGCGAACACCGGGGAGCTGTTTTTT. This sequence encodes CASSLERANTGELFF. Based on the CDR3 plus reference TRBV19 and TRBJ2-2, the full variable domain is DGGITQSPKYLFRKEGQNVTLSCEQNLNHDAMYWYRQDPGQGLRLIYYSQIVNDFQKGDIAEGYSVSREKKESFPLTVTSAQKNPTAFYLCASSLERANTGELFFGEGSRLTVL.

The chain recombines TRBV7-9 with TRBJ1-1, with 8 bases lining up with TRBD1. After removal of 1 base from V and 0 bases from J, the junction contained 4 bases not matched to a gene. This CDR3 comprises 16 residues. Germline values: CDR1 SEHNR, CDR2 FQNEAQ (reference sequence). In nucleotides, the CDR3 is TGTGCCAGCAGCTTAGGCCAGGGGGCGATGAACACTGAAGCTTTCTTT. It translates to CASSLGQGAMNTEAFF.